This TCR beta chain comes out of a study of early T cells in non-severe SARS-CoV-2 infection (dated by TCRdb to the early 2020s). For the wider study: Bulk RNA from unsorted whole blood was used for TCR sequencing, so alpha and beta chains could not be paired.

CDR1 SGHTA and CDR2 FQGNSA are derived from the germline V gene. Trimming removed 2 bases from V and 1 base from J, leaving 5 bases between the germline ends. There are 13 amino acids in the CDR3, from cysteine to phenylalanine inclusive. Only the CDR3 region is kept as DNA, spanning 39 bases read in frame from base 1. Study-wide conclusions, independent of this receptor: VDJdb matching was skewed toward anti-spike CD8 responses, so virus-specific expansions were likely underestimated and private and CD4 specificities were missed.

The study was a case-control design nested within a healthcare worker cohort in London, UK, with weekly nasopharyngeal swab PCR tests and blood sampling. Healthcare workers were enrolled in the week of the UK lockdown, from 23 to 31 March 2020, and were followed every week for up to 16 weeks. Libraries were prepared through 5' RACE. Sequencing was performed on a NextSeq 500. Unique molecular identifiers were attached to individual cDNA molecules in the TCR library protocol so that sequencing error and PCR bias could be corrected. TCR alpha and beta chains were both sequenced, and the abundances of alpha and beta sequences in each sample were closely correlated with each other. Per the authors' processing: Decombinator V4 was used to perform V gene, J gene and CDR3 annotation of TCR sequences. TCRs were defined as expanded if a significant change between any two time points was detected under a Poisson model with p below 0.0001. TCR abundances were normalised to the total number of TCRs sequenced per sample and were expressed as counts per million. TRAV1-2 paired with TRAJ12, TRAJ20 or TRAJ33 defined MAIT TCRs, while TRAV10 paired with TRAJ18 defined iNKT TCRs. VDJdb, accessed 1 November 2021, was searched for CMV, EBV and SARS-CoV-2 annotated TCRs, excluding TCRs annotated for multiple antigens. TCRdb applied fastp at Q25 and MiXCR to the public reads, then kept only in-frame beta chains. Each CDR3 protein gets just one entry, which takes the most common genes and DNA from the rows behind it. It is TCRdb's table, rather than the study itself, that gives the V and J calls and clone size. The sample data list some 28,000 distinct CDR3 sequences, and about 6% of these were observed just once. The ten most abundant clones make up roughly 5.2% of the sample.

This clonotype was counted at least ten times. It lacks a known antigen. There are no base qualities to consult, and no much larger clone falls within one base. The chain employs TRBV7-2 and TRBJ1-1; no confident D gene assignment can be made. This sequence originates from an adult who was a healthcare worker with PCR-confirmed SARS-CoV-2 infection or an uninfected control (not recorded which). The source material was whole blood. The DNA is as follows: TGTGCCAGCAGCTTAATCGAGAACACTGAAGCTTTCTTT. The resulting protein is CASSLIENTEAFF.